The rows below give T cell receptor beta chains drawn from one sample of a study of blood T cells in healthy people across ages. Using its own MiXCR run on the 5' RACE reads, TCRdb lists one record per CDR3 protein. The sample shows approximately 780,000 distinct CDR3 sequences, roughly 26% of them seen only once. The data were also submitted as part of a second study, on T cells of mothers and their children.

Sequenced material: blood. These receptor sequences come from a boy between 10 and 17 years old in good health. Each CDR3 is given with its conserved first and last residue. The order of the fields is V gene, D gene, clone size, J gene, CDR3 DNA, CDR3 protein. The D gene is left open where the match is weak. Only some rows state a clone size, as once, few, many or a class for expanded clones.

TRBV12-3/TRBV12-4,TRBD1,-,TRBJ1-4,TGTGCCTCCCAGGGGGGGCCTCCAACTAATGAAAAACTGTTTTTT,CASQGGPPTNEKLFF
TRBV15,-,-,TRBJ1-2,TGTGCCACCAGCAGAGGGGAGTTCTATGGCTGCACCTTC,CATSRGEFYGCTF
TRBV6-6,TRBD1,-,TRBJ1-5,TGTGCCAGCATTCTAAGGGGGACAGGAAGGAATCAGCCCCAGCATTTT,CASILRGTGRNQPQHF
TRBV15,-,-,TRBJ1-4,TGTGCCACCAGCGGTCGGACAGCCCGTAATGAAAAACTGTTTTTT,CATSGRTARNEKLFF
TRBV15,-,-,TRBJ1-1,TGTGCCACCAGCAGCAATCGGGCTGAAGCTTTCTTT,CATSSNRAEAFF
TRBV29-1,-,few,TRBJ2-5,TGCAGCGTTGAGTGGCGGTCCGGGGAGACCCAGTACTTC,CSVEWRSGETQYF
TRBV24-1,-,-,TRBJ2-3,TGTGCCACCAGTGGAAAGGGGCCCCATTCCCAGAAGTCAAATACGCAGTATTTT,CATSGKGPHSQKSNTQYF
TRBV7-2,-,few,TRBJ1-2,TGTGCCAGCAGCCCTGGCCGGGGCCTCTATGGCTACACCTTC,CASSPGRGLYGYTF
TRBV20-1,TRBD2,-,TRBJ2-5,TGCAGTGCTAGAGTAGCGGGGGGGCAGCGGGAGACCCAGTACTTC,CSARVAGGQRETQYF
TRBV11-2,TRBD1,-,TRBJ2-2,TGTACCAGCATATGGGACAGAGGCACCGGGGAGCTGTTTTTT,CTSIWDRGTGELFF
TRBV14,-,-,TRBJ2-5,TGTGCCAGCAGCCACCGGACCTTACAAGAGACCCAGTACTTC,CASSHRTLQETQYF
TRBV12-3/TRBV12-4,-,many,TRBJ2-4,TGTGCCAGCAGTTTAGGTTGGCCCAGGGAAAACATTCAGTACTTC,CASSLGWPRENIQYF
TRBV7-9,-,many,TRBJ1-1,TGTGCCAGCAGCCCCCAGGGGAGAACTGAAGCTTTCTTT,CASSPQGRTEAFF
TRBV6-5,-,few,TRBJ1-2,TGTGCCAGCAGTTCCTCATTGGGGGGGGGTGTCTATGGCTACACCTTC,CASSSSLGGGVYGYTF
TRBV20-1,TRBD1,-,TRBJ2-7,TGCAGTGCTAGTATACAGGGGTACGAGCAGTACTTC,CSASIQGYEQYF
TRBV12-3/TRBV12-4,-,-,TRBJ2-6,TGTGCCAGCAGCCCCCTTAACGCAGAGTCTGGGGCCAACGTCCTGACTTTC,CASSPLNAESGANVLTF
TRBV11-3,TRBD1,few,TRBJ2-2,TGTGCCAGCAGCTTAGGGGGAACAGGGGGCACCGGGGAGCTGTTTTTT,CASSLGGTGGTGELFF
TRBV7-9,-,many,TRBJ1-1,TGTGCCAGCCGAGGCGTGCTACGGGACACCTTGAACACTGAAGCTTTCTTT,CASRGVLRDTLNTEAFF
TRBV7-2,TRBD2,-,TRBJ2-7,TGTGCCAGCAGCTTAGCGGGGTCTAGCGGGAATGGCTACGAGCAGTACTTC,CASSLAGSSGNGYEQYF
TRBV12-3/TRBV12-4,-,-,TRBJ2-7,TGTGCCAGCGGCCGCGGCCAAGCCTACGAGCAGTACTTC,CASGRGQAYEQYF
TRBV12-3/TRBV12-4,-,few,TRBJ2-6,TGTGCCAGCAGTCCCCCCGCGGGGCGGGGGGCCAACGTCCTGACTTTC,CASSPPAGRGANVLTF
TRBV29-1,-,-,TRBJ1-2,TGCAGCGGTGCGGCCTCGGGTGACTATGGCTACACCTTC,CSGAASGDYGYTF
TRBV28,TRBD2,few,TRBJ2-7,TGTGCCAGCAGTTTCCTCAGCGGGGGGGCCCCCTACGAGCAGTACTTC,CASSFLSGGAPYEQYF
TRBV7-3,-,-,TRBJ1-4,TGTGCCAGCAGCTTAGGGCCCGCCGAAAAACTGTTTTTT,CASSLGPAEKLFF
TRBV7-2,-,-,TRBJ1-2,TGTGCCAGCAGCCCTTCCCCGGGGGGCCGGTTAGGCTACACCTTC,CASSPSPGGRLGYTF
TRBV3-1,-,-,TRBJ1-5,TGTGCCAGCAGCCAAATGGGCCAGCCCCAGCATTTT,CASSQMGQPQHF
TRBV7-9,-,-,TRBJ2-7,TGTGCCAGCAGCTTAGGCCCCCCCGAGCAGTACTTC,CASSLGPPEQYF
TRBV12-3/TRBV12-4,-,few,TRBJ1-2,TGTGCCAGCAGCTTGACTCCTCTCCAAAAACTGGGGGCCTTC,CASSLTPLQKLGAF
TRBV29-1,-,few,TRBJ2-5,TGCAGCGTTGAACGGCGGGGCACTTTTCAAGAGACCCAGTACTTC,CSVERRGTFQETQYF
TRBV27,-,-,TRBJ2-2,TGTGCCAGCAGTACTCCCCCCGGGCTATACACCGGGGAGCTGTTTTTT,CASSTPPGLYTGELFF
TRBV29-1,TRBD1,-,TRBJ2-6,TGCAGCGCGGGACAGGGGTCGACGTCTGGGGCCAACGTCCTGACTTTC,CSAGQGSTSGANVLTF
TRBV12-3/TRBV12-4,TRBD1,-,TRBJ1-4,TGTGCCAGCAGTCTATATATCCGGGACAGGGGTGCCGTTAATGAAAAACTGTTTTTT,CASSLYIRDRGAVNEKLFF
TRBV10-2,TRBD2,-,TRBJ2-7,TGCGCCAGCAGCACTAGCGGGGGGATGGGCGAGCAGTACTTC,CASSTSGGMGEQYF
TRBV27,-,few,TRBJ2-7,TGTGCCAGCAGTTTAAGGATTGCGGGGTCCTACGAGCAGTACTTC,CASSLRIAGSYEQYF
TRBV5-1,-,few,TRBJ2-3,TGCGCCAGCAGCTTGACCAGGGAGGACACAGATACGCAGTATTTT,CASSLTREDTDTQYF
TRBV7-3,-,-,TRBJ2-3,TGTGCCAGCAGCTTATATGAGGGCGATACGCAGTATTTT,CASSLYEGDTQYF
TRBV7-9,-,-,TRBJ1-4,TGTGCAGGGGCAGGGCCCGACGAAAAACTGTTTTTT,CAGAGPDEKLFF